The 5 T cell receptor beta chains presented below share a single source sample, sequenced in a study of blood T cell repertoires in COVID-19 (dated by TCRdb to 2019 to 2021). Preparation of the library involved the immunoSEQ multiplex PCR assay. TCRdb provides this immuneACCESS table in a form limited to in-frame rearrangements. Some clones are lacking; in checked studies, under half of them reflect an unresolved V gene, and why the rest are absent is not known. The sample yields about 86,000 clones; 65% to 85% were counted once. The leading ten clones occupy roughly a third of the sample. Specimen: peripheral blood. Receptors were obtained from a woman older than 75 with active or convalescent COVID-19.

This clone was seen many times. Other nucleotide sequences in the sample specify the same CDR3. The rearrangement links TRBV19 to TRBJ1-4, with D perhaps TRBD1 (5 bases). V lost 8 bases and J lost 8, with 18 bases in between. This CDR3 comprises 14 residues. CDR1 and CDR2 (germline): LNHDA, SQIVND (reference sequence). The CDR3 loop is CASGGASGGEKLFF. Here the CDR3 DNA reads TGTGCCAGTGGGGGTGCTTCGGGGGGAGAAAAACTGTTTTTT.

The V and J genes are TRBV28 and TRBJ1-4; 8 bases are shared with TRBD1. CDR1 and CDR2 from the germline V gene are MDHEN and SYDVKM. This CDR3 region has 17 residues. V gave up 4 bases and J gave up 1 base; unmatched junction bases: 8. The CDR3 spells CASSSMTGVVTNEKLFF. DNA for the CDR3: TGTGCCAGCAGTTCGATGACAGGGGTGGTAACTAATGAAAAACTGTTTTTT.

The CDR3, as DNA: TGCGCCAGCAGCTTAGGGGGACTAGCGGGAGTAGATGAGCAGTTCTTC. Residues: CASSLGGLAGVDEQFF. The rearrangement links TRBV5-1 to TRBJ2-1; TRBD2 matches 14 bases. Germline CDR1 is SGHRS and CDR2 is YFSETQ. CDR3 length: 16 amino acids. Germline trimming cut 2 bases from V and 8 bases from J; bases unmatched to any gene: 6.

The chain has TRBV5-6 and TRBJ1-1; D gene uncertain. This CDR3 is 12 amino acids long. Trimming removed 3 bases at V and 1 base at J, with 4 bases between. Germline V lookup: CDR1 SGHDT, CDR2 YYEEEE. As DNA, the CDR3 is TGTGCCAGCAGCTGGGCGAACACTGAAGCTTTCTTT. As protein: CASSWANTEAFF.

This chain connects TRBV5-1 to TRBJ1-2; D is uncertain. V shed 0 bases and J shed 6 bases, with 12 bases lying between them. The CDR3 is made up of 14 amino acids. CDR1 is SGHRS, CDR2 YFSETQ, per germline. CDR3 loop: CASSLGTGWNGYTF. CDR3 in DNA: TGCGCCAGCAGCTTGGGAACGGGATGGAATGGCTACACCTTC.